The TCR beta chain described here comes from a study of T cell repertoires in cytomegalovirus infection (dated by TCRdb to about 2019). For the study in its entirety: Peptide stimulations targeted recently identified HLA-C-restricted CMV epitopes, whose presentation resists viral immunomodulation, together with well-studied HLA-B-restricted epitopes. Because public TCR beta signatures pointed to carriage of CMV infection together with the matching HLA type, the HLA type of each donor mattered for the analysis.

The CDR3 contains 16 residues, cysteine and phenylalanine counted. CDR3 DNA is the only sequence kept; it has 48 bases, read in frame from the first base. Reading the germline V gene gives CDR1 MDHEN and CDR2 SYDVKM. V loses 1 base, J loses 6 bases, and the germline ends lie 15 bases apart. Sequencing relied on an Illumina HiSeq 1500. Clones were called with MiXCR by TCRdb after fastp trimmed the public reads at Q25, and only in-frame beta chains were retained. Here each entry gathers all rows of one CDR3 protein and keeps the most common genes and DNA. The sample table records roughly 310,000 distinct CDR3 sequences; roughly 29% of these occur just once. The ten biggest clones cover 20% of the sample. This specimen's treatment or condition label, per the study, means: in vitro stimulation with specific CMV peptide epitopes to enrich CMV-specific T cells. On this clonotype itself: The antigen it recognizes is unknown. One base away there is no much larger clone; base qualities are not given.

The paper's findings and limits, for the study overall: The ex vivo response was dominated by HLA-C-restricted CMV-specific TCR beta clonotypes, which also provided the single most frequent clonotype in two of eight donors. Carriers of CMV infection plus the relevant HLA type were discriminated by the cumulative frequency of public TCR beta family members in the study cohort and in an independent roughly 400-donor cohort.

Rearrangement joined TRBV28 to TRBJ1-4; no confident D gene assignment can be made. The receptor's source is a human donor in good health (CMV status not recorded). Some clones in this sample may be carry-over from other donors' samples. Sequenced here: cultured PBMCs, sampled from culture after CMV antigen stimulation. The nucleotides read TGTGCCAGCAGTTTATCAGGCGGCCGACGAGATGAAAAACTGTTTTTT. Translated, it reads CASSLSGGRRDEKLFF.